The present T cell receptor beta chain was sequenced within a study of tumour-infiltrating T cells in Burkitt lymphoma. Study-level information: Productive clonality predicted overall and progression-free survival.

In this sample, this clone turned up a few times. TCRdb keeps only in-frame clones here, not all; method: immunoSEQ multiplex PCR. The profile shows about 4,400 clones, approximately 16% of them singletons. Germline V gene lookup returns CDR1 LNHDA and CDR2 SQIVND (reference sequence). The CDR3 is 15 amino acids. With V trimmed by 5 bases and J by 8 bases, 9 bases remained unmatched. The genes are TRBV19 and TRBJ2-1; 10 nucleotides align to TRBD2. The sequence was obtained from a human donor with diffuse large B-cell lymphoma. Some clones in this sample may be carry-over from other donors' samples. The sample consisted of tumor tissue. CDR3 DNA sequence: TGTGCCAGTAGTTTTAGCGGGGGGCCCTTCGATGAGCAGTTCTTC. It specifies CASSFSGGPFDEQFF. The full variable domain, in which reference TRBV19 and TRBJ2-1 provide the parts outside the CDR3, is DGGITQSPKYLFRKEGQNVTLSCEQNLNHDAMYWYRQDPGQGLRLIYYSQIVNDFQKGDIAEGYSVSREKKESFPLTVTSAQKNPTAFYLCASSFSGGPFDEQFFGPGTRLTVL.